This record concerns one T cell receptor (beta chain) sequence. Its specificity is not known. One to two pinch biopsies were taken from the rectum during colonoscopy. Before the diagnostic colonoscopy, ulcerative colitis patients were free of immunosuppressive medication. Sequencing depth was up to 500,000 reads per sample. Some clones are missing from TCRdb's copy, which holds only in-frame ones; the method was immunoSEQ multiplex PCR. Among some 37,000 clones listed, around 78% were seen once. The entry originates in a study of pediatric ulcerative colitis. Trimming pared 6 bases from V and 1 base from J, leaving 13 bases between. Germline V gene lookup returns CDR1 LNHDA and CDR2 SQIVND (reference sequence). The CDR3 extends over 15 amino acids. Study results and limitations: Two patients' blood samples yielded substantially fewer templates. Rectal pinch biopsies may have included blood-derived T cells, especially in patients with overt colitis.

The rearrangement joins TRBV19 to TRBJ1-5; D gene unclear. The sample consisted of gut tissue. This clonotype originated in a boy younger than 18 with moderate ulcerative colitis. The CDR3 protein is CASRGSLLSNQPQHF. For the CDR3, the DNA is TGTGCCAGTAGAGGGTCTCTTTTGAGCAATCAGCCCCAGCATTTT.